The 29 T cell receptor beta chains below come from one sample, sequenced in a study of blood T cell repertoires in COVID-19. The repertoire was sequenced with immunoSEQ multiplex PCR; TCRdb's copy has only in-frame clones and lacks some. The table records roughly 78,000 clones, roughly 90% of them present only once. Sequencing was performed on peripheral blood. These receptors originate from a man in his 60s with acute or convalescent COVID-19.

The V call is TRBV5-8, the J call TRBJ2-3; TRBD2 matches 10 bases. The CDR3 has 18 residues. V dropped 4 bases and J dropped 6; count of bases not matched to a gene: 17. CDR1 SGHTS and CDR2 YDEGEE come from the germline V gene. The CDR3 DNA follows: TGTGCCAGCAGCCCCGGAAGGAGGGGACTAGCGCGTCGCGATACGCAGTATTTT. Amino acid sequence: CASSPGRRGLARRDTQYF.

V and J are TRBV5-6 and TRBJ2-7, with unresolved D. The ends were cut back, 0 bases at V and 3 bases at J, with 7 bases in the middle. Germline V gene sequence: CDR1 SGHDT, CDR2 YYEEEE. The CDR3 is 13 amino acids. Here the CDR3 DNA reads TGTGCCAGCAGCTTGGACAGAAACTACGAGCAGTACTTC. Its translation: CASSLDRNYEQYF.

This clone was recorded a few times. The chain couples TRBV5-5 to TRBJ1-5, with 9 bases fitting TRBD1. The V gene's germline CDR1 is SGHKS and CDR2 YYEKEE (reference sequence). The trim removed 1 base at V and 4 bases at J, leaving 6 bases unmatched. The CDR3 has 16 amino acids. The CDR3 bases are TGTGCCAGCAGCTTGCTTGCGGGACAGGGAAATCAGCCCCAGCATTTT. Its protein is CASSLLAGQGNQPQHF.

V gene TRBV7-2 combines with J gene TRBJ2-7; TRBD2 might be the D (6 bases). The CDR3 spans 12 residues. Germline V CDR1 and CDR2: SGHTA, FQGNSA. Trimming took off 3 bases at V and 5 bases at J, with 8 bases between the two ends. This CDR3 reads CASSLLANEQYF. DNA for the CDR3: TGTGCCAGCAGCTTGCTAGCGAACGAGCAGTACTTC.

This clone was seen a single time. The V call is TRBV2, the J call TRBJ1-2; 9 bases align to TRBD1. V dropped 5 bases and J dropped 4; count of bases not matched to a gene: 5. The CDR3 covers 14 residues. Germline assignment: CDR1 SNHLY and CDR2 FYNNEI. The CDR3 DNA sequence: TGTGCCAGCAGTCGGGACAGGGAAAGCTATGGCTACACCTTC. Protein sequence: CASSRDRESYGYTF.

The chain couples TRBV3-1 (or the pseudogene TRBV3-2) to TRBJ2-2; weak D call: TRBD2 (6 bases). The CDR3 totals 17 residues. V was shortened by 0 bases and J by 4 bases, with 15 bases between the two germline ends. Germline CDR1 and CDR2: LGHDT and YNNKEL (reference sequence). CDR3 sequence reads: CASSQEEGRLGTGELFF. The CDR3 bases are TGTGCCAGCAGCCAAGAGGAGGGCAGGCTTGGCACCGGGGAGCTGTTTTTT.

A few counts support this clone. The CDR3 here is CASTHTGGRGNQPQHF. Written as DNA, the CDR3 is TGTGCCAGCACCCATACGGGGGGTCGCGGCAATCAGCCCCAGCATTTT. The gene calls are TRBV28 and TRBJ1-5; D might be TRBD1 (5 bases). In germline, CDR1 is MDHEN, CDR2 SYDVKM. With 7 bases removed from V and 2 bases from J, the gap between germline ends came to 18 bases. This CDR3 spans 16 amino acids.

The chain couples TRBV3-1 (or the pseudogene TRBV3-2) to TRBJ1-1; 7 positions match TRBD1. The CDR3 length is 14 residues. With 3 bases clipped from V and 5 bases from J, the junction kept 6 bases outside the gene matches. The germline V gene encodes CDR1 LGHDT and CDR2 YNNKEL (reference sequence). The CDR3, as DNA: TGTGCCAGCAGCCAGAGGGGGCAGTCTACTGAAGCTTTCTTT. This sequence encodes CASSQRGQSTEAFF.

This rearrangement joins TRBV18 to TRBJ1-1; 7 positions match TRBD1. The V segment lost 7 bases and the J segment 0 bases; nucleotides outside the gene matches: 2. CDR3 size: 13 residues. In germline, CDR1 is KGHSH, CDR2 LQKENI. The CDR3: CASWGQMNTEAFF. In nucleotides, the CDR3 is TGTGCCAGCTGGGGACAGATGAACACTGAAGCTTTCTTT.

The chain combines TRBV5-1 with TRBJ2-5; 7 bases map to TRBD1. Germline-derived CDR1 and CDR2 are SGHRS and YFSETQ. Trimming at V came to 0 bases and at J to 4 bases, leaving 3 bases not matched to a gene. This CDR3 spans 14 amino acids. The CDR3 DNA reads TGCGCCAGCAGCTTGGACAGGGGCGTAGAGACCCAGTACTTC. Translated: CASSLDRGVETQYF.

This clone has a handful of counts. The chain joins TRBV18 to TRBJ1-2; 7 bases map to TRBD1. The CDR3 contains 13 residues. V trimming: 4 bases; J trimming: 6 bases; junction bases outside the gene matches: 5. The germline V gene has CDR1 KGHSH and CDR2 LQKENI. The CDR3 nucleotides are TGTGCCAGCTCACGCCAGACAGGGAATGGCTACACCTTC. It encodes CASSRQTGNGYTF.

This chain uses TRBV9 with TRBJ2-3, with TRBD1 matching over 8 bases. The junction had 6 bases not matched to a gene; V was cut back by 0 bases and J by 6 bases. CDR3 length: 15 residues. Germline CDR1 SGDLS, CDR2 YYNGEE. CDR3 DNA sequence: TGTGCCAGCAGCGTAGGGCAGGGGGCAGGGGATACGCAGTATTTT. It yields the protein CASSVGQGAGDTQYF.

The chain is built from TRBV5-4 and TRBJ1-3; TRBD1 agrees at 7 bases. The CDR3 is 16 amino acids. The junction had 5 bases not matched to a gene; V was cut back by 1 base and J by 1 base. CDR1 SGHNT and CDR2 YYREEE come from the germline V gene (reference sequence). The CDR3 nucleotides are TGTGCCAGCAGCTTGTCGCAGGGGGGATCTGGAAACACCATATATTTT. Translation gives CASSLSQGGSGNTIYF.

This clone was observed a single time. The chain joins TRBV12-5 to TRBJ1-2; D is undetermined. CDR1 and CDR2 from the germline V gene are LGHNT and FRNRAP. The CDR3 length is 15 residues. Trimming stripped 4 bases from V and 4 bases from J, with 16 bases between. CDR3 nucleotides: TGTGCTAGTGGTTCGCCTCGGGTGGATTCCTATGGCTACACCTTC. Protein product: CASGSPRVDSYGYTF. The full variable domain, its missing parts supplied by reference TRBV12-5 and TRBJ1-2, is DARVTQTPRHKVTEMGQEVTMRCQPILGHNTVFWYRQTMMQGLELLAYFRNRAPLDDSGMPKDRFSAEMPDATLATLKIQPSEPRDSAVYFCASGSPRVDSYGYTFGSGTRLTVV.

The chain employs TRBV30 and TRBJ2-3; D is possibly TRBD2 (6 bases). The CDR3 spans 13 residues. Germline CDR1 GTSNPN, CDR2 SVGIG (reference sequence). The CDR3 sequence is CVSAGISTDTQYF. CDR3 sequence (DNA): TGTGTTTCGGCGGGGATTAGCACAGATACGCAGTATTTT.

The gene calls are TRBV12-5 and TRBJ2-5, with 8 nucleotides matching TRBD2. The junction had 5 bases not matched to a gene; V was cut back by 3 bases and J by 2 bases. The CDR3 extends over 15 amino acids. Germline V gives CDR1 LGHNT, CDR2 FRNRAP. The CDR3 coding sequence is TGTGCTAGTGGTTTTCGGGAGGGAGCGCAAGAGACCCAGTACTTC. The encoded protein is CASGFREGAQETQYF.

CDR3 nucleotide sequence: TGTGCCAGTAGTATAGACCCGGACAGGGGCGATTACAATCAGCCCCAGCATTTT. This translates into CASSIDPDRGDYNQPQHF. V usage is TRBV19 and J usage is TRBJ1-5; the match to TRBD1 covers 9 bases. CDR3 length equals 18 residues. The germline V gene has CDR1 LNHDA and CDR2 SQIVND (reference sequence). J was trimmed by 3 bases and V by 0 bases; bases with no gene match: 9.

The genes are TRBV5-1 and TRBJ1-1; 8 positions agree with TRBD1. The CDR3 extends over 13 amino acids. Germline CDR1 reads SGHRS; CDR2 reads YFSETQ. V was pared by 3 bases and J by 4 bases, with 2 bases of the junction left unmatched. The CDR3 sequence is CASSSGGGTEAFF. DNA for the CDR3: TGCGCCAGCAGCTCAGGGGGCGGCACTGAAGCTTTCTTT. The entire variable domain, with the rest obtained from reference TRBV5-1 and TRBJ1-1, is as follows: KAGVTQTPRYLIKTRGQQVTLSCSPISGHRSVSWYQQTPGQGLQFLFEYFSETQRNKGNFPGRFSGRQFSNSRSEMNVSTLELGDSALYLCASSSGGGTEAFFGQGTRLTVV.

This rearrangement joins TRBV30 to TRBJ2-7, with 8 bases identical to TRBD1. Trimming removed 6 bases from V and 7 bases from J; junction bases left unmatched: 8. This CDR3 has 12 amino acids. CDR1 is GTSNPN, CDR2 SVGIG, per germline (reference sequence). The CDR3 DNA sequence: TGTGCCTGTAACCAGGGGGCGCGAGAGCAGTACTTC. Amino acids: CACNQGAREQYF.

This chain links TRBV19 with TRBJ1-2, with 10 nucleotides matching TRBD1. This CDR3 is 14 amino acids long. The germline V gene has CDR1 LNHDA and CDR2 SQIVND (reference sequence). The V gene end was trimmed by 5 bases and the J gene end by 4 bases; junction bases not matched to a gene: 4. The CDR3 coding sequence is TGTGCCAGTAGTCGACAGGGGGCCGGCTATGGCTACACCTTC. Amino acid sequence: CASSRQGAGYGYTF.

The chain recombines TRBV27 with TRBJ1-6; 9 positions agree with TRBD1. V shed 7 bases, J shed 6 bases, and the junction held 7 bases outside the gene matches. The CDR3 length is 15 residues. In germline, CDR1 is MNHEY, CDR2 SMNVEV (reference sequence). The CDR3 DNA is TGTGCCAGCACCCGGGCGGGACAGGGTAATTCACCCCTCCACTTT. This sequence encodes CASTRAGQGNSPLHF.

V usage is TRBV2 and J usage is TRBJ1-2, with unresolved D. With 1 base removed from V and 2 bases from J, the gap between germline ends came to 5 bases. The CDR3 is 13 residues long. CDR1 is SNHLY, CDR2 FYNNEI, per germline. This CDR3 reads CASSEDGNYGYTF. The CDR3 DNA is TGTGCCAGCAGTGAAGACGGGAACTATGGCTACACCTTC.

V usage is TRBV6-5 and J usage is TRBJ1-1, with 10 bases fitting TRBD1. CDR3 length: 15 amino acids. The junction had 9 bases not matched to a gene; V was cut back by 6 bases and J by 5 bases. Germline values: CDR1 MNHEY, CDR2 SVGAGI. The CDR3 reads CASRRPGQGRTEAFF. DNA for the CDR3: TGTGCCAGCAGGCGACCGGGACAGGGGAGAACTGAAGCTTTCTTT.

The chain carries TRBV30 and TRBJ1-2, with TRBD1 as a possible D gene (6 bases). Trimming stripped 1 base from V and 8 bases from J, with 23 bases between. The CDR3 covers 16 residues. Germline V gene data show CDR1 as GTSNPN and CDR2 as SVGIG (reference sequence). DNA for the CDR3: TGTGCCTGGAGTGCCCGAATCCCAGGGGCCCGAGGGGGCTACACCTTC. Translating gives CAWSARIPGARGGYTF.

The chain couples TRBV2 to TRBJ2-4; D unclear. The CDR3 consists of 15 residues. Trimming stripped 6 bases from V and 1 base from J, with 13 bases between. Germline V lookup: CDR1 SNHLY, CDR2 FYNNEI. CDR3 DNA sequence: TGTGCCAGCAGCCCTCAACCCGGGGCCAAAAACATTCAGTACTTC. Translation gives CASSPQPGAKNIQYF.

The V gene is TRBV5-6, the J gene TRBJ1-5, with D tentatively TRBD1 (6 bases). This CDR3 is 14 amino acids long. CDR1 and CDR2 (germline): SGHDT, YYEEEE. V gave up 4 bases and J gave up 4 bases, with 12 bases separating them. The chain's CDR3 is CASSARGGNQPQHF. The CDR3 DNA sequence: TGTGCCAGCAGCGCGAGAGGGGGTAATCAGCCCCAGCATTTT.

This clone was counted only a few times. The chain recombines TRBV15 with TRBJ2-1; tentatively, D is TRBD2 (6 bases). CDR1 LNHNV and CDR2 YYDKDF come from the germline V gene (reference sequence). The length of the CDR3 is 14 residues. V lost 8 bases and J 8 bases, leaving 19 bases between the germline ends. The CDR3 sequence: CATLPQRAKHEQFF. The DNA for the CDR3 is TGTGCCACCCTACCGCAGCGGGCGAAGCATGAGCAGTTCTTC.

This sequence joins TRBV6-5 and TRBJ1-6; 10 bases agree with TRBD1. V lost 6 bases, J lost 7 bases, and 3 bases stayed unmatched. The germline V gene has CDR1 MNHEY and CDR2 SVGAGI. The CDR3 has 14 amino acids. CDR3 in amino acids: CASSPTGGNSPLHF. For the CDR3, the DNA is TGTGCCAGCAGCCCGACAGGGGGCAATTCACCCCTCCACTTT.

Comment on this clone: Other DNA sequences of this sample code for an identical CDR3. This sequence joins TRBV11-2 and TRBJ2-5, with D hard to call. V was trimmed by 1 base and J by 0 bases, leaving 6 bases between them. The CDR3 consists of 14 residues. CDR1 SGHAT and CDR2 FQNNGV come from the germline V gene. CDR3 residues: CASSLARNQETQYF. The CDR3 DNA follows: TGTGCCAGCAGCTTAGCCAGGAACCAAGAGACCCAGTACTTC.